A selection of T cell receptor beta chains follows, all from one sample in a study of T cell responses to AZD1222 COVID-19 vaccine. Clones were read by immunoSEQ multiplex PCR, and TCRdb kept only the in-frame ones, dropping some. The sample lists 130,000 to 150,000 clones; roughly 88% were seen once. Sequencing used peripheral blood, obtained on day 0 of AZD1222 vaccination. These receptors came from an adult in good health. The CDR3 runs from the conserved cysteine through the conserved F or W. The D gene is left open where the match is weak. Size values are once, few and many counts, or a class for expanded clones, and some rows have none.

>TRBV6-5|-|TRBJ2-5|-
CASSFRGREETQYF
TGTGCCAGCAGTTTTCGGGGAAGGGAAGAGACCCAGTACTTC
>TRBV19|-|TRBJ2-1|TRBD2
CASRGAGGGNEQFF
TGTGCCAGTAGGGGAGCGGGGGGCGGAAATGAGCAGTTCTTC
>TRBV18|-|TRBJ1-1|-
CASSPGGLNTEAFF
TGTGCCAGCTCACCGGGAGGGTTGAACACTGAAGCTTTCTTT
>TRBV2|-|TRBJ1-1|-
CASLTGTTMNTEAFF
TGTGCCAGCCTGACGGGCACTACTATGAACACTGAAGCTTTCTTT
>TRBV6-5|once|TRBJ2-7|-
CASSNGGVSSYEQYF
TGTGCCAGTAGTAACGGGGGCGTGAGCTCCTACGAGCAGTACTTC
>TRBV5-1|-|TRBJ1-2|-
CASSLGPGQGGRGYTF
TGCGCCAGCAGCTTAGGCCCGGGGCAGGGAGGTCGTGGCTACACCTTC
>TRBV19|-|TRBJ1-5|-
CAGGDRSNQPQHF
TGTGCCGGGGGAGACAGGAGCAATCAGCCCCAGCATTTT
>TRBV7-2|-|TRBJ2-7|-
CASTLGGTEFYEQYF
TGTGCCAGCACCCTAGGGGGGACAGAATTCTACGAGCAGTACTTC
>TRBV7-8|-|TRBJ1-4|TRBD1
CASSGRGQGAANEKLFF
TGTGCCAGCAGCGGGCGAGGACAGGGGGCCGCCAATGAAAAACTGTTTTTT
>TRBV3-1/TRBV3-2|once|TRBJ2-7|TRBD2
CASSPWTSGGIYEQYF
TGTGCCAGCAGCCCCTGGACTAGCGGGGGGATCTACGAGCAGTACTTC
>TRBV13|-|TRBJ2-5|-
CASGETQYF
TGTGCCAGCGGGGAGACCCAGTACTTC
>TRBV18|-|TRBJ1-5|-
CASSPQLEGRRNQPQHF
TGTGCCAGCTCGCCACAACTTGAGGGAAGGAGGAATCAGCCCCAGCATTTT
>TRBV4-1|-|TRBJ1-1|-
CASSQGPARRNTEAFF
TGCGCCAGCAGCCAAGGCCCGGCCAGGCGGAACACTGAAGCTTTCTTT
>TRBV19|-|TRBJ1-1|-
CASNSRQANTEAFF
TGTGCCAGTAATTCACGACAGGCTAACACTGAAGCTTTCTTT
>TRBV5-1|-|TRBJ1-1|TRBD1
CASSLNPMTGGSTEAFF
TGCGCCAGCAGCCTAAACCCAATGACAGGGGGTTCCACTGAAGCTTTCTTT
>TRBV28|-|TRBJ1-2|TRBD1
CASIHDRGGPALNYGYTF
TGTGCCAGCATTCACGACAGGGGCGGTCCGGCCCTCAACTATGGCTACACCTTC
>TRBV10-3|-|TRBJ1-1|-
CATTRQAMNTEAFF
TGTGCCACCACAAGACAGGCTATGAACACTGAAGCTTTCTTT